The sequence of this T cell receptor beta chain was determined in a study of metastatic and nonmetastatic thyroid tumors. Study background: Blood and tumor or nodule tissue repertoires from malignant and benign thyroid patients were compared.

Until they underwent thyroid surgery, no patient had received any treatment. J gave up 2 bases and V 2 bases, and 4 bases lay outside the gene matches. This CDR3 region has 15 residues. Germline-derived CDR1 and CDR2 are LNHDA and SQIVND (reference sequence). TCRdb used MiXCR to call clones anew from the PCR reads. The data show 55,000 to 75,000 clones, with roughly 18% seen just once and about 13% held by the top ten. There are many counts of this clone. Its antigen is unidentified. Notes on the study in general: It was reported that TCR beta diversity was significantly higher in malignant thyroid tumors than benign nodules, in blood and tumor.

This receptor was identified in a female donor with papillary thyroid cancer or a benign thyroid nodule (not recorded which). Some clones in this sample may be carry-over from other donors' samples. This chain connects TRBV19 to TRBJ2-7, with TRBD2 identical over 9 bases. Source material: blood. The CDR3 coding sequence is TGTGCCAGTAGTATAAGACTAGCGGACACCTACGAGCAGTACTTC. Its protein is CASSIRLADTYEQYF.